One and the same sample provided the 16 T cell receptor beta chains below, sequenced in a study of T cells after yellow fever vaccination. TCRdb independently ran MiXCR on the 5' RACE reads; one entry per CDR3 protein. Of over 300,000 distinct CDR3 sequences in the sample, roughly 4.3% are singletons; the top ten hold 20% to 25%. Sequencing used PBMCs, obtained 5 days after the yellow fever booster vaccination. These receptors all stem from a man aged 18 to 29 who received the YFV17D yellow fever vaccine.

Many counts were recorded for this clonotype. The chain uses TRBV6-5 and TRBJ1-2, with 8 bases that match TRBD1. With 6 bases clipped from V and 3 bases from J, the junction kept 6 bases outside the gene matches. The CDR3 totals 14 residues. CDR1 is MNHEY, CDR2 SVGAGI, per germline. CDR3 loop: CASSRTGSHYGYTF. CDR3 nucleotide sequence: TGTGCCAGCAGCCGGACAGGGTCTCACTATGGCTACACCTTC.

The V call is TRBV5-1, the J call TRBJ2-3, with D perhaps TRBD1 (5 bases). The CDR3 covers 16 residues. Trimming took off 5 bases at V and 6 bases at J, with 22 bases between the two ends. CDR1 SGHRS and CDR2 YFSETQ come from the germline V gene. In nucleotides, the CDR3 is TGCGCCAGCAGGCTCGGCCCTACGACAGAAGCGGATACGCAGTATTTT. As protein: CASRLGPTTEADTQYF.

This clonotype was seen only a few times. The chain has TRBV6-2 or TRBV6-3 and TRBJ1-5; D gene uncertain. Germline CDR1 is MNHEY and CDR2 is SVGEGT. CDR3 length: 13 residues. The V and J ends lost 2 bases and 5 bases respectively, with 7 bases between them. The CDR3 DNA reads as TGTGCCAGCAGTTACGAGGGATATCAGCCCCAGCATTTT. This sequence encodes CASSYEGYQPQHF.

For the CDR3, the DNA is TGCAGTGCTAGGGGACAGATGAACACTGAAGCTTTCTTT. Translated: CSARGQMNTEAFF. The chain uses TRBV20-1 and TRBJ1-1, with TRBD1 matching over 7 bases. The germline V gene has CDR1 DFQATT and CDR2 SNEGSKA (reference sequence). The CDR3 covers 13 residues. V was pared by 3 bases and J by 0 bases, with 1 base of the junction left unmatched.

In its sample, this clonotype was seen many times. The V and J genes are TRBV2 and TRBJ2-2; no clear D gene. V dropped 4 bases and J dropped 6 bases, with 9 bases sitting between them. CDR1 and CDR2 (germline): SNHLY, FYNNEI. The CDR3 extends over 13 amino acids. CDR3 in amino acids: CASSAAPSGELFF. CDR3 DNA sequence: TGTGCCAGCAGTGCCGCCCCATCCGGGGAGCTGTTTTTT.

This clonotype occurred a few times. V and J are TRBV19 and TRBJ1-2; D not certain. The V end was cut by 8 bases, the J end by 6 bases, with 13 bases between. Germline assignment: CDR1 LNHDA and CDR2 SQIVND (reference sequence). The CDR3 covers 12 residues. This CDR3 is CASLRESHGYTF. The CDR3, as DNA: TGTGCCAGTCTCCGGGAAAGCCATGGCTACACCTTC.

This clonotype appeared many times. The chain uses TRBV7-2 and TRBJ2-7; possibly TRBD2 for D (6 bases). CDR1 and CDR2 from the germline V gene are SGHTA and FQGNSA. The CDR3 length is 11 residues. V was shortened by 11 bases and J by 5 bases, with 13 bases between the two germline ends. The CDR3 region has the DNA TGTGCCTCCGGGAGTTTCAACGAGCAGTACTTC. Translation: CASGSFNEQYF. The full variable domain, with the rest looked up from reference TRBV7-2 and TRBJ2-7, is GAGVSQSPSNKVTEKGKDVELRCDPISGHTALYWYRQSLGQGLEFLIYFQGNSAPDKSGLPSDRFSAERTGGSVSTLTIQRTQQEDSAVYLCASGSFNEQYFGPGTRLTVT.

The V and J genes are TRBV7-2 and TRBJ2-1; no reliable D call. Trimming pared 1 base from V and 4 bases from J, leaving 20 bases between. Germline V gene data show CDR1 as SGHTA and CDR2 as FQGNSA. The CDR3 is 18 residues long. The CDR3 spells CASSLVSCFDCGYNEQFF. DNA of the CDR3: TGTGCCAGCAGCTTAGTCTCCTGCTTCGACTGTGGTTACAATGAGCAGTTCTTC.

This clonotype was counted at least ten times. The V gene is TRBV7-6, the J gene TRBJ1-1; no clear D. Germline V gene data show CDR1 as SGHVS and CDR2 as FNYEAQ. The ends were cut back, 1 base at V and 4 bases at J, with 7 bases in the middle. This CDR3 has 13 residues. The CDR3 DNA reads TGTGCCAGCAGCTTAGGTACAATCACTGAAGCTTTCTTT. It encodes CASSLGTITEAFF. Full variable domain (outside the CDR3, taken from reference TRBV7-6 and TRBJ1-1): GAGVSQSPRYKVTKRGQDVALRCDPISGHVSLYWYRQALGQGPEFLTYFNYEAQQDKSGLPNDRFSAERPEGSISTLTIQRTEQRDSAMYRCASSLGTITEAFFGQGTRLTVV.

This clonotype showed up many times. The chain combines TRBV12-5 with TRBJ2-7; no clear D gene. Trimming removed 0 bases at V and 1 base at J, with 1 base between. Germline loops: CDR1 LGHNT, CDR2 FRNRAP. This CDR3 is 12 amino acids long. Here the CDR3 reads CASGLVSYEQYF. The CDR3 coding sequence is TGTGCTAGTGGTTTGGTGTCCTACGAGCAGTACTTC.

This clonotype was seen at least ten times. The rearrangement joins TRBV4-2 to TRBJ2-3; weak D call: TRBD1 (6 bases). CDR1 LGHNA and CDR2 YNFKEQ come from the germline V gene. This CDR3 region has 16 residues. Trimming stripped 0 bases from V and 4 bases from J, with 14 bases between. This chain's CDR3 is CASSQDGASGADTQYF. The CDR3, as DNA: TGTGCCAGCAGCCAAGACGGGGCCTCAGGGGCAGATACGCAGTATTTT.

This clonotype was seen repeatedly, ten times or more. This chain links TRBV10-3 with TRBJ2-2, with 7 bases aligning to TRBD2. CDR1 is ENHRY and CDR2 is SYGVKD in the germline V gene. The V gene end was trimmed by 11 bases and the J gene end by 2 bases; junction bases not matched to a gene: 5. There are 13 residues in the CDR3. CDR3 loop: CALGEGNTGELFF. CDR3 bases: TGTGCCTTGGGGGAGGGAAACACCGGGGAGCTGTTTTTT.

This clonotype was recorded at least ten times. The V call is TRBV5-1, the J call TRBJ1-4, with D possibly matching TRBD1 (5 bases). There are 19 residues in the CDR3. From germline, CDR1 is SGHRS and CDR2 YFSETQ. Between the trimmed V and J ends, which lost 4 bases and 0 bases, there was a span of 22 bases. The CDR3 loop is CASSPSGLRGDATNEKLFF. The CDR3 DNA reads as TGCGCCAGCAGCCCGAGTGGGTTAAGGGGAGATGCAACTAATGAAAAACTGTTTTTT.

The chain has TRBV24-1 and TRBJ2-7; unclear D gene. This CDR3 comprises 13 residues. Trimming pared 9 bases from V and 4 bases from J, leaving 15 bases between. Germline-derived CDR1 and CDR2 are KGHDR and SFDVKD. The CDR3 DNA reads TGTGCCACCCGTCTCCCCTTGGGTTACGAGCAGTACTTC. Amino acid sequence: CATRLPLGYEQYF.

The chain uses TRBV25-1 and TRBJ2-3, with D perhaps being TRBD1 or TRBD2 (6 bases each). The CDR3 is 20 amino acids. Per germline, CDR1 MGHDK and CDR2 SYGVNS. The V end was cut by 5 bases, the J end by 3 bases, with 30 bases between. The CDR3 spells CASSLPEGGSVGWSTDTQYF. In DNA, the CDR3 is TGTGCCAGCAGTTTACCCGAGGGGGGATCGGTTGGGTGGTCTACAGATACGCAGTATTTT.

This clonotype appeared many times. J is TRBJ1-2 and V is TRBV4-3; tentatively, D is TRBD1 (6 bases). CDR1 and CDR2 from the germline V gene are LGHNA and YSLEER. Between the trimmed V and J ends, which lost 0 bases and 2 bases, there was a span of 10 bases. This CDR3 region has 15 residues. The CDR3 is CASSQDLTGNYGYTF. CDR3 DNA: TGCGCCAGCAGCCAAGATTTAACAGGGAACTATGGCTACACCTTC.